Presented here are 22 T cell receptor beta chains from one specimen sequenced in a study of identical twins. In TCRdb, the 5' RACE reads were re-called with MiXCR into one record per CDR3 protein. The table has more than 1.5 million distinct CDR3 sequences, about 32% seen once. The sample taken for sequencing was cord blood. The receptors stem from a newborn girl in good health.

The chain combines TRBV25-1 with TRBJ1-2; D unclear. Germline V gene lookup returns CDR1 MGHDK and CDR2 SYGVNS. V dropped 5 bases and J dropped 7 bases, with 14 bases sitting between them. There are 13 residues in the CDR3. The DNA for the CDR3 is TGTGCCAGCAGTTCCTCCGGTGGTCCTGGCTACACCTTC. Residues: CASSSSGGPGYTF.

The chain recombines TRBV21-1 with TRBJ2-5; the table gives TRBD2 as D, unverified against the DNA. TRBV21-1 corresponds to a pseudogene. The CDR3 is 13 residues long. The CDR3 DNA reads TGTGCCAGCAGCAAACAGAGGGAGGAGACCCAGTACTTC. This translates into CASSKQREETQYF.

This clonotype appeared once. The chain has TRBV27 and TRBJ2-1; no definite D call. Germline loops: CDR1 MNHEY, CDR2 SMNVEV (reference sequence). The V end lost 3 bases, the J end lost 3 bases, and 6 bases lay between the germline ends. This CDR3 region has 13 residues. This CDR3 reads CASSFSDYNEQFF. The CDR3 DNA sequence: TGTGCCAGCAGTTTTTCGGACTACAATGAGCAGTTCTTC.

The CDR3 coding sequence is TGTGCCAGCGCAGGGAGCACATACGAGCAGTACTTC. As protein: CASAGSTYEQYF. This sequence joins TRBV7-2 and TRBJ2-4; TRBD1 or TRBD2 may be the D gene (5 bases each). The end of the DNA is better explained by TRBJ2-7, so the J call may be wrong. CDR1 and CDR2 (germline): SGHTA, FQGNSA. This CDR3 contains 12 residues.

V is TRBV29-1 and J is TRBJ2-7; perhaps TRBD2 as D (7 bases). The V gene lost 1 base and the J gene lost 2 bases, with 12 bases spanning the gap. The V gene's germline CDR1 is SQVTM and CDR2 ANQGSEA. This CDR3 is built from 14 residues. The CDR3 DNA is TGCAGCGTTGAAGGAGGGAGGGGGGCCTACGAGCAGTACTTC. Protein: CSVEGGRGAYEQYF.

The chain combines TRBV12-3 or TRBV12-4 with TRBJ1-4; the D gene is possibly TRBD1 (6 bases). The CDR3 covers 16 residues. V lost 3 bases and J lost 5, with 16 bases in between. The CDR3 spells CASSLRLGQRNEKLFF. In DNA, the CDR3 is TGTGCCAGCAGTTTGCGGCTAGGACAGAGGAATGAAAAACTGTTTTTT.

This clonotype was observed a handful of times. V gene TRBV2 combines with J gene TRBJ1-5, with 7 positions matching TRBD1. The CDR3 sequence is 13 residues long. Germline V lookup: CDR1 SNHLY, CDR2 FYNNEI. The J segment lost 2 bases and the V segment lost 7 bases, leaving 2 bases of the junction unmatched. CDR3 bases: TGTGCCAGCAACCAGGGGGGCAATCAGCCCCAGCATTTT. Its protein is CASNQGGNQPQHF.

This clonotype occurred a few times. The rearrangement uses TRBV5-1 and TRBJ2-1; 10 nucleotides align to TRBD2. V shed 0 bases, J shed 5 bases, and the junction held 8 bases outside the gene matches. The germline V gene encodes CDR1 SGHRS and CDR2 YFSETQ. This CDR3 contains 17 residues. CDR3 in amino acids: CASSLAFGLAGDNEQFF. CDR3 coding DNA: TGCGCCAGCAGCTTGGCTTTTGGGCTAGCGGGGGACAATGAGCAGTTCTTC.

The J gene is TRBJ2-5, the V gene TRBV4-2; no definite D call. Per the germline V gene, CDR1 is LGHNA and CDR2 is YNFKEQ. The CDR3 loop spans 15 amino acids. Trimming removed 0 bases from V and 5 bases from J, with 13 bases in between. Here the CDR3 DNA reads TGTGCCAGCAGCCAAGACTTGTCAGGTATCGAGACCCAGTACTTC. Protein: CASSQDLSGIETQYF.

This clonotype was seen only a few times. This sequence joins TRBV6-4 and TRBJ2-1, with 9 bases that match TRBD2. Germline V lookup: CDR1 MRHNA, CDR2 SNTAGT. The CDR3 covers 14 residues. After removal of 0 bases from V and 8 bases from J, the junction contained 2 bases not matched to a gene. In DNA, the CDR3 is TGTGCCAGCAGTGACTCCGGCGGGAGGGATGAGCAGTTCTTC. Its translation is CASSDSGGRDEQFF.

Details on this clonotype: Compared with germline, one end of the junction differs, possibly owing to a read error. This sequence joins TRBV12-3 or TRBV12-4 and TRBJ2-1; tentatively, D is TRBD2 (6 bases). The CDR3 has 14 amino acids. The CDR3 region has the DNA TGTGCCAGCAGTTTAGCGGGGGGATACAATGAGCGGTTCTTC. This codes for CASSLAGGYNERFF.

The table lists this clonotype with a few counts. V usage is TRBV4-1 and J usage is TRBJ2-7; 8 bases align to TRBD1. Germline lookup yields CDR1 MGHRA and CDR2 YSYEKL. V trimming: 3 bases; J trimming: 3 bases; junction bases outside the gene matches: 4. This CDR3 region has 14 residues. The CDR3 DNA reads TGCGCCAGCAGCCAGCCGGACAGGGTCTACGAGCAGTACTTC. Translating it yields CASSQPDRVYEQYF.

Many counts were recorded for this clonotype. The chain links TRBV24-1 to TRBJ2-1; D gene unclear. Trimming took 2 bases from V and 5 from J, leaving 3 bases between them. CDR3 length equals 12 residues. Germline V lookup: CDR1 KGHDR, CDR2 SFDVKD. Here the CDR3 reads CATSDSHNEQFF. CDR3 sequence (DNA): TGTGCCACCAGTGATTCCCACAATGAGCAGTTCTTC.

The V call is TRBV12-3 or TRBV12-4, the J call TRBJ2-1, with unresolved D. Trimming took 1 base from V and 4 from J, leaving 11 bases between them. The CDR3 totals 15 residues. CDR3 in amino acids: CASSLGISRYNEQFF. In nucleotides, the CDR3 is TGTGCCAGCAGTTTAGGGATAAGCCGATACAATGAGCAGTTCTTC.

V is TRBV20-1 and J is TRBJ2-7; tentative D call: TRBD2 (6 bases). V lost 0 bases and J lost 2, with 11 bases in between. CDR1 is DFQATT, CDR2 SNEGSKA, per germline (reference sequence). The CDR3 sequence is 14 residues long. CDR3 sequence reads: CSARDQEGTYEQYF. CDR3 nucleotides: TGCAGTGCTAGAGATCAGGAGGGTACCTACGAGCAGTACTTC.

There are a few counts of this clonotype. The rearrangement uses TRBV5-1 and TRBJ2-7; 8 bases agree with TRBD1. CDR3 length equals 15 residues. Trimming took 5 bases from V and 1 from J; bases not matched to a gene: 8. The V gene's germline CDR1 is SGHRS and CDR2 YFSETQ. The CDR3 region has the DNA TGCGCCAGCAGGAATCAGGGGGCTCTTTCCTACGAGCAGTACTTC. Translating it yields CASRNQGALSYEQYF.

This rearrangement joins TRBV19 to TRBJ2-7, with 9 positions matching TRBD1. V dropped 5 bases and J dropped 10; count of bases not matched to a gene: 6. CDR3 length: 12 residues. Germline V gives CDR1 LNHDA, CDR2 SQIVND (reference sequence). The CDR3 region has the DNA TGTGCCAGTAGTCCCCGGACAGGGGTTCAGTACTTC. Encoded protein: CASSPRTGVQYF.

The chain couples TRBV21-1 to TRBJ2-1; whether TRBD2, the table's D call, matches the DNA was not checked. TRBV21-1 is described as a pseudogene. The CDR3 is made up of 15 amino acids. CDR3 protein: CASSKGFGERNEQFF. The CDR3 DNA follows: TGTGCCAGCAGCAAAGGATTTGGGGAGCGGAATGAGCAGTTCTTC.

This chain uses TRBV7-9 with TRBJ1-1; 8 bases align to TRBD1. V shed 2 bases and J 0 bases; nucleotides not matched to a gene: 11. The germline V gene has CDR1 SEHNR and CDR2 FQNEAQ (reference sequence). CDR3 length equals 18 residues. CDR3 region: CASSLSHGTGRMNTEAFF. CDR3 DNA: TGTGCCAGCAGCTTATCCCACGGGACAGGCAGGATGAACACTGAAGCTTTCTTT.

In this sample, this clonotype turned up once. V is TRBV4-2 and J is TRBJ2-1; 7 bases map to TRBD2. V trimming: 3 bases; J trimming: 2 bases; junction bases outside the gene matches: 1. The CDR3 runs 14 residues. The germline V gene has CDR1 LGHNA and CDR2 YNFKEQ. The CDR3 nucleotides are TGTGCCAGCAGCCACCGGGAGGCCTACAATGAGCAGTTCTTC. Translated: CASSHREAYNEQFF.

This chain uses TRBV20-1 with TRBJ2-1; D is unresolved. The DNA end is a closer match to TRBJ2-7, so the J assignment may be wrong. Germline V gene data show CDR1 as DFQATT and CDR2 as SNEGSKA (reference sequence). CDR3 size: 10 residues. The CDR3 DNA is TGCAGTGCTAAGGACCACGAGCAGTACTTC. It specifies CSAKDHEQYF.

The J gene is TRBJ2-7, the V gene TRBV5-1; possible D gene TRBD2, 6 bases. V lost 2 bases, J lost 2 bases, and 20 bases lay in between. The germline V gene encodes CDR1 SGHRS and CDR2 YFSETQ. The CDR3 runs to 17 residues. The CDR3 DNA sequence: TGCGCCAGCAGCTTCGGTAACGGGGCGGGGCCACCCTACGAGCAGTACTTC. As protein: CASSFGNGAGPPYEQYF.